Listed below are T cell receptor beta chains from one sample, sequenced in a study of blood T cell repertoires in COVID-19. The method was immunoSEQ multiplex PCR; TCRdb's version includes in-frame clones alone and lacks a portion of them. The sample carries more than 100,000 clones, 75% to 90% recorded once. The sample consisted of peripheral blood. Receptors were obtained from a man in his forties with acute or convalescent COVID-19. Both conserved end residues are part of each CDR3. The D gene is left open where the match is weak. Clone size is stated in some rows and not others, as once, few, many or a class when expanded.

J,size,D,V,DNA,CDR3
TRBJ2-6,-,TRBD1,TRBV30,TGTGCCTGGCGGTACAGGGGGGCTGGGGCCAACGTCCTGACTTTC,CAWRYRGAGANVLTF
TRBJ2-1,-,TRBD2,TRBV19,TGTGCCAGTACCAGCGGGAGCTCCTACAATGAGCAGTTCTTC,CASTSGSSYNEQFF
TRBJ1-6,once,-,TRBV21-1,TGTGCCAGCAGCGGTCGACCGGGTCTCCCCCTCCACTTT,CASSGRPGLPLHF
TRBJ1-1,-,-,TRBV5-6,TGTGCCAGCAGCCAGGGGCTCTCCTCTGGGCGGAACACTGAAGCTTTCTTT,CASSQGLSSGRNTEAFF
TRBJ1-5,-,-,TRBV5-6,TGTGCCAGCAGCCTCGGGACCGGGGGAGGCAATCAGCCCCAGCATTTT,CASSLGTGGGNQPQHF
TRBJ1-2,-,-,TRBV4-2,TGTGCCAGCAGCCGCCACAGTGGCGCTAACTATGGCTACACCTTC,CASSRHSGANYGYTF
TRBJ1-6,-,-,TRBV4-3,TGCGCCAGCAGCCAAGTCCCCCCGGGACAAACGTATAATTCACCCCTCCACTTT,CASSQVPPGQTYNSPLHF
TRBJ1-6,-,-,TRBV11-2,TGTGCCAGCAGCTTAGACCGGATTGGGCATTCACCCCTCCACTTT,CASSLDRIGHSPLHF
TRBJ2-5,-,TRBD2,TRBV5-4,TGTGCCAGCAGCTTGGGAGCCAGCGGGGGGCAGCAGACCCAGTACTTC,CASSLGASGGQQTQYF
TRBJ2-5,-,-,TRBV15,TGTGCCACCAGCAGAGTAAGGGGTCAGGAGACCCAGTACTTC,CATSRVRGQETQYF
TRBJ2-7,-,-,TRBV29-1,TGCAGCGTCCAACAGGACGTCTCCTACGAGCAGTACTTC,CSVQQDVSYEQYF
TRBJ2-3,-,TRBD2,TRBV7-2,TGTGCCAGCAGCTTAGCGTGGCGGGGGGGCGCTGGACTTCCAGATACGCAGTATTTT,CASSLAWRGGAGLPDTQYF
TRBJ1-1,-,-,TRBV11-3,TGTGCCAGCAGCTTCTCGACAGGAACGAACACTGAAGCTTTCTTT,CASSFSTGTNTEAFF
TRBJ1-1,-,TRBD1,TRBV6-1,TGTGCCAGCAGTGAACAGGGGGCGCGAGGGACTGAAGCTTTCTTT,CASSEQGARGTEAFF
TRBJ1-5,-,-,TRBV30,TGTGCCTGGAGTATAGGACAAACTAGCAATCAGCCCCAGCATTTT,CAWSIGQTSNQPQHF
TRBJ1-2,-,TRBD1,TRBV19,TGTGCCAGTACGGCCAGACAGGGGACCCGTTCCTATGGCTACACCTTC,CASTARQGTRSYGYTF
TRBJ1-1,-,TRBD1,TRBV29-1,TGCAGCGTAGCACAGGGGACTGAAGCTTTCTTT,CSVAQGTEAFF
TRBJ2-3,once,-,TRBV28,TGTGCCAGCAGTTCCCGGGGAAGGCTCACAGATACGCAGTATTTT,CASSSRGRLTDTQYF
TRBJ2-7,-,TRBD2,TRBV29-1,TGCAGCGTTGAAGTTTTGACTAGCGGGATGGGCGAGCAGTACTTC,CSVEVLTSGMGEQYF
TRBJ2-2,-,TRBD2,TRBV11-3,TGTGCCAGCAGCGCCCGTAGCGGGAGGGCCAGGAATACCGGGGAGCTGTTTTTT,CASSARSGRARNTGELFF
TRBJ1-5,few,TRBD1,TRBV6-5,TGTGCCAGCAGAGAGACAGGGAACAATCAGCCCCAGCATTTT,CASRETGNNQPQHF
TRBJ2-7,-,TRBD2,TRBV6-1,TGTGCCAGCAGTGAGACGGGGACTACCTACGAGCAGTACTTC,CASSETGTTYEQYF
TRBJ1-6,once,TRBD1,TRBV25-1,TGTGCCAGCAGGAGACAGGGGGTGGATTCACCCCTCCACTTT,CASRRQGVDSPLHF
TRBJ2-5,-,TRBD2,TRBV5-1,TGCGCCAGCAGTACAGGACTAGCGGGGGGGTCTGAGACCCAGTACTTC,CASSTGLAGGSETQYF
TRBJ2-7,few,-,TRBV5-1,TGCGCCAGCAGTCCCCGACAGGGACTCGTCTACGAGCAGTACTTC,CASSPRQGLVYEQYF
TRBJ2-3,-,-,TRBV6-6,TGTGCCAGCAGTCCCCACCAACTCCCTCTCAAGACCGATAGCAATCAGCCCCAGTATTTT,CASSPHQLPLKTDSNQPQYF
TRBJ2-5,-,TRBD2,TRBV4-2,TGTGCCAGCAGCCAGTCCGGGACTAGCGGGGGGGAGGAGACCCAGTACTTC,CASSQSGTSGGEETQYF
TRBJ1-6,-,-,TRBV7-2,TGTGCCAGCAGCTTAGACAGGGCACTCTCCTATAATTCACCCCTCCACTTT,CASSLDRALSYNSPLHF
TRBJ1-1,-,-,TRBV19,TGTGCCAGTAGTATTTTAACTGAAGCTTTCTTT,CASSILTEAFF
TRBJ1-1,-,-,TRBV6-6,TGTGCCAGCAGTTATCTGCCAGGGGCGAAGAACACTGAAGCTTTCTTT,CASSYLPGAKNTEAFF
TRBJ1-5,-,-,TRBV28,TGTGCCAGCAGTTTATCGGCGGGGTATCAGCCCCAGCATTTT,CASSLSAGYQPQHF
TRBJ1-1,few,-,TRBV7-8,TGTGCCAGCACCTTATCTGGAGGGCCGGTCACTGAAGCTTTCTTT,CASTLSGGPVTEAFF
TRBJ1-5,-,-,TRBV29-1,TGCAGCGTTGCCCTCGAGGGAAGCAATCAGCCCCAGCATTTT,CSVALEGSNQPQHF
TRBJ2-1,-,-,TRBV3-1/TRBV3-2,TGTGCCAGCAGCCAAGATCCAGGGTACGAGCAGTTCTTC,CASSQDPGYEQFF
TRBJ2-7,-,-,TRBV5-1,TGCGCCAGCAGCTCCGCCGGGGTTTCATACGAGCAGTACTTC,CASSSAGVSYEQYF
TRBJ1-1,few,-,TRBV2,TGTGCCAGCAGGATCAGTTTATTGAACACTGAAGCTTTCTTT,CASRISLLNTEAFF
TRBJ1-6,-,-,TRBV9,TGTGCCAGCAGCACCGGACAGAGCTCCTATAATTCACCCCTCCACTTT,CASSTGQSSYNSPLHF
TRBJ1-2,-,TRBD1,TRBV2,TGTGCCAGCAGGCGGACAAGACAGGGGGAACCCTATGGCTACACCTTC,CASRRTRQGEPYGYTF
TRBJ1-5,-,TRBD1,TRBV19,TGTGCCAGTAGAGACAGGGGAGAGAGGCCCCAGCATTTT,CASRDRGERPQHF
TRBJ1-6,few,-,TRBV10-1,TGCGCCAGCAGACGCTCCCCCAGGAATTCACCCCTCCACTTT,CASRRSPRNSPLHF
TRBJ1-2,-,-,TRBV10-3,TGTGCCATCAGTGAGTCGGGACAAGGTTACACCTTC,CAISESGQGYTF